The 2 T cell receptor beta chains below all came from one sample that was sequenced in a study of T cells in Graves' hyperthyroidism and ophthalmopathy. Amplification targeted TCR beta CDR3 regions from RNA transcripts. With the HTBI primer set, the TCR CDR3 went through a first round of RT-PCR. One entry per CDR3 protein results from TCRdb running MiXCR on the multiplex PCR reads. The sample has 500,000 to 800,000 distinct CDR3 sequences, roughly 15% seen once. Sequenced sample: blood. Receptor source: a woman aged 45 to 65 with Graves' ophthalmopathy.

As concerns this clonotype: A read error may explain this, as a much larger clone is one base away. The chain combines TRBV12-3 or TRBV12-4 with TRBJ2-3, with D unresolved. The CDR3 length is 12 residues. CDR3 protein: CAGRISTDTQYF. CDR3 in DNA: TGTGCCGGCAGAATAAGCACAGATACGCAGTATTTT.

This clonotype was recorded many times. The V and J genes are TRBV7-2 and TRBJ2-1; 13 positions match TRBD2. CDR1 and CDR2 (germline): SGHTA, FQGNSA. This CDR3 region has 20 residues. V gave up 6 bases and J gave up 1 base; unmatched junction bases: 15. CDR3 sequence (DNA): TGTGCCAGCAGACCCCCAGCCGGACTAGCGGGAGCATCTTCCTACAATGAGCAGTTCTTC. Encoded protein: CASRPPAGLAGASSYNEQFF. Full variable domain (remainder filled in from reference TRBV7-2 and TRBJ2-1): GAGVSQSPSNKVTEKGKDVELRCDPISGHTALYWYRQSLGQGLEFLIYFQGNSAPDKSGLPSDRFSAERTGGSVSTLTIQRTQQEDSAVYLCASRPPAGLAGASSYNEQFFGPGTRLTVL.